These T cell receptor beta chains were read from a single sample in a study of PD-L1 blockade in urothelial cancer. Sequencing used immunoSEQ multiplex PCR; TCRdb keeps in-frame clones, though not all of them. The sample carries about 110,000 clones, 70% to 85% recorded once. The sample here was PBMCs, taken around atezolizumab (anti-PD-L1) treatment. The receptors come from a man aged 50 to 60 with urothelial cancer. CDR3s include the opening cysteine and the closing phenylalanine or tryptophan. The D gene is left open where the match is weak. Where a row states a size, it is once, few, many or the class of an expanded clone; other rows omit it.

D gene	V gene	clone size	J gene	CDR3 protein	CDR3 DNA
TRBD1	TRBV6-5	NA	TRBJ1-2	CASSWDRVIGYTF	TGTGCCAGCAGCTGGGACAGGGTCATCGGCTACACCTTC
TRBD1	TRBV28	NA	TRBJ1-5	CASSLAAGGTTQPQHF	TGTGCCAGCAGTTTAGCGGCAGGGGGGACCACTCAGCCCCAGCATTTT
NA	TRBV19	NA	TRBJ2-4	CASSIAGTKNIQYF	TGTGCCAGTAGTATAGCCGGGACAAAAAACATTCAGTACTTC
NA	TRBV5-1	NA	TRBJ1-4	CASSLEGLYEKLFF	TGCGCCAGCAGCTTGGAGGGGCTCTATGAAAAACTGTTTTTT
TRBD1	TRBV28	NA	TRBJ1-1	CASPPKTGGGNEAFF	TGTGCCAGCCCCCCCAAGACAGGGGGCGGGAATGAAGCTTTCTTT
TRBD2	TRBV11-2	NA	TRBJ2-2	CASSSLAGVATGELFF	TGTGCCAGCAGCTCGCTAGCGGGAGTTGCCACCGGGGAGCTGTTTTTT
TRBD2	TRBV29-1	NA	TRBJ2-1	CSVDGTTKGTYNEQFF	TGCAGCGTGGACGGGACTACAAAAGGGACCTACAATGAGCAGTTCTTC
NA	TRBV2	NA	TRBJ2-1	CASSAAVSEQFF	TGTGCCAGCAGTGCCGCTGTGAGTGAGCAGTTCTTC
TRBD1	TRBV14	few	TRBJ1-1	CASSPLMGRGKTEAFF	TGTGCCAGCAGCCCATTAATGGGCAGGGGGAAAACTGAAGCTTTCTTT
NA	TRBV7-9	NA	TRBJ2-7	CASSRSGANPNEQYF	TGTGCCAGCAGCCGGAGCGGAGCAAACCCAAACGAGCAGTACTTC
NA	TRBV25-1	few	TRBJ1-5	CASSEYRGQPQHF	TGTGCCAGCAGTGAATATCGGGGTCAGCCCCAGCATTTT
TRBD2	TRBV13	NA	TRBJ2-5	CASSFSGLASSETQYF	TGTGCCAGCAGCTTCTCCGGACTAGCGTCATCAGAGACCCAGTACTTC
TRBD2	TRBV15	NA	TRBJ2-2	CATSRDIPGLAVTGELFF	TGTGCCACCAGCAGAGATATACCGGGACTAGCGGTTACCGGGGAGCTGTTTTTT